This TCR beta chain was observed in a study of T cell changes during pregnancy in multiple sclerosis. The germline CDR1 and CDR2 sequences are MDHEN and SYDVKM. The CDR3 is made up of 16 amino acids. The ends lost 2 bases at V and 2 bases at J; junction bases unmatched: 6. This clone was seen a single time. Libraries were prepared by immunoSEQ multiplex PCR; TCRdb keeps only in-frame clonotypes and omits some of them. The sample has 26,000 or so clones, around 90% seen once. The TCR comes from a female donor with multiple sclerosis, enrolled in a pregnancy study. The material was CD8+ T cells from peripheral blood mononuclear cells, obtained before pregnancy. This chain joins TRBV28 and TRBJ1-5; TRBD1 agrees at 7 bases. Written as DNA, the CDR3 is TGTGCCAGCAGTTTACGGGTAGGGGGCGGCAATCAGCCCCAGCATTTT. It encodes CASSLRVGGGNQPQHF.